Below, 32 T cell receptor beta chains from the same sample are listed, as sequenced in a study of blood T cells in healthy people across ages. Primed by a sample-barcoded 5' primer and a J-beta primer mix, a second PCR proceeded for about 6 to 12 cycles. Via MiXCR, TCRdb re-called the 5' RACE reads, giving one row per CDR3 protein. Among 1.5 million to 2 million distinct CDR3 sequences listed, roughly 32% were seen once. Source material: blood. The receptors were gathered from a woman aged 25 to 39 in good health.

With regard to this clonotype: A much larger clone is a single base away; this may be a read error. The CDR3 does not close with the conserved phenylalanine or tryptophan, likely indicating a read error. This chain joins TRBV4-1 and TRBJ2-3; D call uncertain. There are 14 residues in the CDR3. The germline gives CDR1 MGHRA, CDR2 YSYEKL. V gave up 0 bases and J gave up 4 bases, with 8 bases separating them. DNA for the CDR3: TGCGCCAGCAGCCAAGATCCGAGATCAGATACGCAGTATTTG. This sequence encodes CASSQDPRSDTQYL.

This rearrangement joins TRBV7-9 to TRBJ2-5, with D perhaps matching TRBD1 or TRBD2 (6 bases each). Trimming stripped 4 bases from V and 1 base from J, with 16 bases between. Germline CDR1 and CDR2: SEHNR and FQNEAQ (reference sequence). CDR3 length: 16 residues. The CDR3 loop reads CASSSRSGAPQETQYF. CDR3 sequence (DNA): TGTGCCAGCAGCTCCAGGTCGGGGGCCCCCCAAGAGACCCAGTACTTC. Based on the CDR3 plus reference TRBV7-9 and TRBJ2-5, the full variable domain is DTGVSQNPRHKITKRGQNVTFRCDPISEHNRLYWYRQTLGQGPEFLTYFQNEAQLEKSRLLSDRFSAERPKGSFSTLEIQRTEQGDSAMYLCASSSRSGAPQETQYFGPGTRLLVL.

The rearrangement links TRBV2 to TRBJ1-6, with D maybe TRBD1 (6 bases). The CDR3 contains 15 residues. V shed 8 bases and J shed 8 bases, with 19 bases lying between them. The germline CDR1 and CDR2 sequences are SNHLY and FYNNEI. The chain's CDR3 is CASGTSHLRDSPLHF. As DNA, the CDR3 is TGTGCCAGCGGGACATCTCACCTGAGGGATTCACCCCTCCACTTT.

This chain uses TRBV5-1 with TRBJ1-5; D is uncertain. V dropped 2 bases and J dropped 0 bases, with 15 bases sitting between them. Germline lookup yields CDR1 SGHRS and CDR2 YFSETQ. The CDR3 has 17 residues. CDR3 protein: CASSFEGPVYSNQPQHF. Here the CDR3 DNA reads TGCGCCAGCAGCTTTGAGGGCCCCGTTTATAGCAATCAGCCCCAGCATTTT.

The chain is built from TRBV9 and TRBJ2-5; 10 positions agree with TRBD1. The assigned J gene may be wrong: the sequence end matches TRBJ2-7 better. The germline V gene encodes CDR1 SGDLS and CDR2 YYNGEE. The CDR3 has 15 residues. CDR3 sequence: CASSFGQGDGAEQYF. The CDR3 DNA reads as TGTGCCAGCAGCTTTGGACAGGGGGACGGAGCCGAGCAGTACTTC.

In its sample, this clonotype was seen a few times. This CDR3 reads CASSFGGGGGPKETQYF. The CDR3, as DNA: TGTGCCAGCAGCTTTGGGGGCGGCGGGGGGCCAAAAGAGACCCAGTACTTC. The chain recombines TRBV7-6 with TRBJ2-5; 8 bases match TRBD2. This CDR3 contains 17 residues. CDR1 SGHVS and CDR2 FNYEAQ come from the germline V gene. V lost 3 bases and J lost 3; bases outside the gene matches: 12.

This clonotype was observed a handful of times. V is TRBV20-1 and J is TRBJ2-7; 8 bases agree with TRBD1. Germline CDR1 is DFQATT and CDR2 is SNEGSKA (reference sequence). This CDR3 region has 14 residues. V shed 5 bases and J 0 bases; nucleotides not matched to a gene: 6. The CDR3 sequence is CSAWDRLSSYEQYF. The CDR3 DNA is TGCAGTGCTTGGGACAGGTTAAGCTCCTACGAGCAGTACTTC.

This clonotype was seen a handful of times. The chain links TRBV6-2 or TRBV6-3 to TRBJ2-3; 10 bases agree with TRBD2. The V segment lost 1 base and the J segment 4 bases; nucleotides outside the gene matches: 2. CDR3 size: 15 residues. Germline values: CDR1 MNHEY, CDR2 SVGEGT. The CDR3 bases are TGTGCCAGCAGTTACTATGGGACTAGCGCAGATACGCAGTATTTT. Translating gives CASSYYGTSADTQYF.

This chain joins TRBV5-1 and TRBJ2-1; TRBD1 matches at 12 bases. This CDR3 is 16 amino acids long. Germline V gene lookup returns CDR1 SGHRS and CDR2 YFSETQ. V dropped 1 base and J dropped 9; count of bases not matched to a gene: 8. The CDR3 nucleotides read TGCGCCAGCAGCTTGCGGGGACAGGGGGCCATGGGTGAGCAGTTCTTC. Translated: CASSLRGQGAMGEQFF.

Written as DNA, the CDR3 is TGCGCCAGCAGCCAAATACGGAACTGGGCCTACGAGCAGTACTTC. Encoded protein: CASSQIRNWAYEQYF. The chain employs TRBV4-1 and TRBJ2-7; unclear D gene. The CDR3 is made up of 15 amino acids. From germline, CDR1 is MGHRA and CDR2 YSYEKL. The V end was cut by 2 bases, the J end by 2 bases, with 13 bases between.

This clonotype was recorded many times. This chain uses TRBV7-9 with TRBJ2-1; 10 bases fit TRBD1. The length of the CDR3 is 15 residues. CDR1 and CDR2 (germline): SEHNR, FQNEAQ (reference sequence). V was pared by 5 bases and J by 0 bases, with 1 base of the junction left unmatched. CDR3 in amino acids: CASSRDRGSYNEQFF. DNA of the CDR3: TGTGCCAGCAGCCGGGACAGGGGCTCCTACAATGAGCAGTTCTTC.

This clonotype has just a few counts. The CDR3 bases are TGTGCCTGGGATGAGAATTCCTACGAGCAGTACTTC. It encodes CAWDENSYEQYF. This sequence joins TRBV30 and TRBJ2-7; D is uncertain. The CDR3 has 12 residues. CDR1 and CDR2 (germline): GTSNPN, SVGIG (reference sequence). V lost 5 bases and J 1 base, leaving 9 bases between the germline ends.

The chain couples TRBV12-3 or TRBV12-4 to TRBJ2-7; the D call may be TRBD1 or TRBD2 (5 bases each). The end of the DNA is better explained by TRBJ2-5, so the J call may be wrong. The CDR3 has 15 residues. The CDR3 region has the DNA TGTGCCAGCACCCTCAACGGGGCCCTCGGAGAGACCCAGTACTTC. This codes for CASTLNGALGETQYF.

The chain employs TRBV28 and TRBJ2-5, with TRBD2 identical over 11 bases. V lost 3 bases and J lost 2; bases outside the gene matches: 5. CDR3 length: 16 residues. CDR1 is MDHEN and CDR2 is SYDVKM in the germline V gene. CDR3 DNA sequence: TGTGCCAGCAGTTTTGTCACTAGCGGGGGACAAGAGACCCAGTACTTC. It translates to CASSFVTSGGQETQYF. The full variable domain, completed using reference TRBV28 and TRBJ2-5, is DVKVTQSSRYLVKRTGEKVFLECVQDMDHENMFWYRQDPGLGLRLIYFSYDVKMKEKGDIPEGYSVSREKKERFSLILESASTNQTSMYLCASSFVTSGGQETQYFGPGTRLLVL.

As to this clonotype: No conserved phenylalanine or tryptophan is present at the end of the CDR3, so a read error is the likely explanation. The gene calls are TRBV20-1 and TRBJ2-7, with 9 bases aligning to TRBD1. J was trimmed by 5 bases and V by 5 bases; bases with no gene match: 7. CDR1 and CDR2 from the germline V gene are DFQATT and SNEGSKA (reference sequence). The CDR3 consists of 13 residues. In DNA form, the CDR3 reads TGCAGTGCTTTTCGACAGGGGGTGGACGAGCAGTACTGC. Its translation: CSAFRQGVDEQYC.

This chain links TRBV3-1 with TRBJ1-2, with D unresolved. The CDR3 extends over 17 amino acids. The germline V gene encodes CDR1 LGHDT and CDR2 YNNKEL (reference sequence). With 0 bases removed from V and 0 bases from J, the gap between germline ends came to 14 bases. CDR3 in DNA: TGTGCCAGCAGCCAAGATCTATTGAGAAAGACTAACTATGGCTACACCTTC. Its translation: CASSQDLLRKTNYGYTF.

This chain connects TRBV11-3 to TRBJ2-1; D perhaps matches TRBD2 (6 bases). CDR1 SGHNT and CDR2 YENEEA come from the germline V gene. Trimming left V 5 bases short and J 3 bases short, with 11 bases between. CDR3 length equals 14 residues. CDR3 sequence reads: CASSPRAGYNEQFF. CDR3 in DNA: TGTGCCAGCAGCCCCCGAGCGGGCTACAATGAGCAGTTCTTC.

The rearrangement uses TRBV20-1 and TRBJ2-3, with 13 bases fitting TRBD2. CDR3 size: 17 residues. From germline, CDR1 is DFQATT and CDR2 SNEGSKA (reference sequence). The V segment lost 0 bases and the J segment 5 bases; nucleotides outside the gene matches: 8. The CDR3 region is CSARDHGLAGVGDTQYF. The CDR3 nucleotides are TGCAGTGCTAGAGATCACGGACTAGCGGGAGTCGGAGATACGCAGTATTTT.

This clonotype was counted a few times. The chain has TRBV5-1 and TRBJ2-1; TRBD2 aligns across 9 bases. The CDR3 loop spans 16 amino acids. Germline CDR1 SGHRS, CDR2 YFSETQ. Trimming at V came to 4 bases and at J to 4 bases, leaving 9 bases not matched to a gene. CDR3 loop: CASSVQSGGKYNEQFF. CDR3 bases: TGCGCCAGCAGCGTCCAAAGCGGGGGGAAGTACAATGAGCAGTTCTTC.

The table lists this clonotype with a count of one. The chain joins TRBV5-6 to TRBJ1-1; TRBD1 might be the D (6 bases). The length of the CDR3 is 16 residues. Germline CDR1 and CDR2: SGHDT and YYEEEE. Trimming removed 4 bases from V and 4 bases from J, with 20 bases in between. For the CDR3, the DNA is TGTGCCAGCAGCCCCAACGGGGGCAGGGTGAGCACTGAAGCTTTCTTT. This codes for CASSPNGGRVSTEAFF.

As to this clonotype: Since a much larger clone is just one base distant, this may be a read error. The chain carries TRBV4-1 and TRBJ1-2; TRBD1 aligns across 10 bases. The CDR3 length is 15 residues. The ends lost 2 bases at V and 10 bases at J; junction bases unmatched: 10. CDR1 MGHRA and CDR2 YSYEKL come from the germline V gene. The chain's CDR3 is CASSQRTGTGDAYTF. Here the CDR3 DNA reads TGCGCCAGCAGCCAACGCACCGGGACAGGGGACGCCTACACCTTC.

The chain employs TRBV12-3 or TRBV12-4 and TRBJ1-5, with D possibly matching TRBD1 (5 bases). V dropped 3 bases and J dropped 7 bases, with 19 bases sitting between them. The CDR3 has 16 amino acids. The DNA of the CDR3 is TGTGCCAGCAGTTTGGGCAGTGGGTGGGGGGTCCAGCCCCAGCATTTT. This encodes CASSLGSGWGVQPQHF.

This clonotype was seen only once. At one end, the junction sequence differs from germline, possibly due to a read error. The CDR3 DNA is TGTGCCAGCAGTCAAGTGGGACTACCCCACCTCAATGAGCAGTTCTTC. Amino acid sequence: CASSQVGLPHLNEQFF. The chain employs TRBV3-1 and TRBJ2-1; 7 bases map to TRBD2. Germline-derived CDR1 and CDR2 are LGHDT and YNNKEL (reference sequence). CDR3 length: 16 residues.

V and J are TRBV14 and TRBJ2-2; perhaps TRBD1 as D (5 bases). Germline V gene sequence: CDR1 SGHDN, CDR2 FVKESK. The CDR3 consists of 18 residues. V lost 0 bases, J lost 1 base, and 15 bases lay in between. The CDR3 DNA is TGTGCCAGCAGCCAAGAGGTCGACAGTAGCCTGAACACCGGGGAGCTGTTTTTT. Its protein product is CASSQEVDSSLNTGELFF.

This clonotype appeared a few times. The chain couples TRBV6-1 to TRBJ2-3; TRBD2 matches 8 bases. J gave up 0 bases and V 8 bases, and 7 bases lay outside the gene matches. The CDR3 loop spans 15 amino acids. Germline assignment: CDR1 MNHNS and CDR2 SASEGT. This CDR3 is CASLAGGPSTDTQYF. CDR3 nucleotides: TGTGCCAGCCTTGCGGGGGGTCCTAGCACAGATACGCAGTATTTT.

The chain carries TRBV3-1 and TRBJ2-1; TRBD2 matches at 10 bases. CDR1 and CDR2 from the germline V gene are LGHDT and YNNKEL (reference sequence). The CDR3 covers 18 residues. Losses at the gene ends were 4 bases for V and 0 bases for J; bases not matched to a gene: 9. This chain's CDR3 is CASSRGLAGAFSYNEQFF. CDR3 nucleotide sequence: TGTGCCAGCAGCCGGGGGCTAGCGGGGGCCTTCTCCTACAATGAGCAGTTCTTC.

The CDR3, as DNA: TGTGCCAGCAGTTTGATTGGATGGGGGACAGGCAATCAGCCCCAGCATTTT. Residues: CASSLIGWGTGNQPQHF. The V call is TRBV12-3 or TRBV12-4, the J call TRBJ1-5; 7 bases agree with TRBD1. The length of the CDR3 is 17 residues. J gave up 2 bases and V 3 bases, and 10 bases lay outside the gene matches.

About this clonotype: This could be a read error, since a much larger clone is one nucleotide away. The genes are TRBV7-2 and TRBJ2-7, with 11 nucleotides matching TRBD2. Germline V CDR1 and CDR2: SGHTA, FQGNSA. The CDR3 sequence is 14 residues long. The CDR3 nucleotides read TGTGCCAACAGCTCTAGCGGGGGGCCATACGAGCAGTACTTC. Protein product: CANSSSGGPYEQYF.

This clonotype was observed a handful of times. This chain uses TRBV7-2 with TRBJ1-1; D is unclear. In germline, CDR1 is SGHTA, CDR2 FQGNSA. This CDR3 comprises 14 residues. Trimming cost V 7 bases and J 3 bases, with 15 bases left between them. CDR3 in amino acids: CASTFTVWDTEAFF. CDR3 in DNA: TGTGCCAGCACCTTCACCGTGTGGGACACTGAAGCTTTCTTT.

The rearrangement links TRBV6-1 to TRBJ2-1, with unresolved D. The ends were cut back, 4 bases at V and 0 bases at J, with 16 bases in the middle. Germline V lookup: CDR1 MNHNS, CDR2 SASEGT. The CDR3 covers 17 residues. The CDR3 spells CASSAERPGTSYNEQFF. Written as DNA, the CDR3 is TGTGCCAGCAGTGCCGAGCGACCGGGTACCTCCTACAATGAGCAGTTCTTC.

The chain has TRBV6-6 and TRBJ2-7, with D maybe TRBD2 (5 bases). Germline V gives CDR1 MNHNY, CDR2 SVGAGI (reference sequence). V lost 5 bases and J lost 2, with 16 bases in between. The CDR3 consists of 15 residues. Here the CDR3 reads CASSPTAAQAYEQYF. CDR3 nucleotides: TGTGCCAGCAGTCCTACAGCGGCACAAGCCTACGAGCAGTACTTC.

This clonotype was found many times. J is TRBJ2-5 and V is TRBV10-3; weak D call: TRBD2 (6 bases). The length of the CDR3 is 14 residues. V gave up 7 bases and J gave up 5 bases, with 17 bases separating them. Looked up from germline, CDR1 is ENHRY and CDR2 is SYGVKD. The CDR3 nucleotides are TGTGCCATCAATAATGGGATTAGCGGCGAGACCCAGTACTTC. Protein: CAINNGISGETQYF.